Listed here are 8 T cell receptor beta chains from one sample, sequenced in a study of cytomegalovirus exposure and HLA in healthy donors. Researchers ran the PCR with 60 Vbeta and 13 Jbeta primers. Data came from immunoSEQ multiplex PCR; TCRdb stores just in-frame clones and leaves some out. The sample has roughly 110,000 clones, 70% to 80% seen once. The sequenced sample was PBMCs. The source is a man aged 18 to 30 in good health and CMV-seronegative.

J is TRBJ1-3 and V is TRBV7-3; the D gene is possibly TRBD1 (5 bases). The germline V gene encodes CDR1 SGHTA and CDR2 FQGTGA. Between the trimmed V and J ends, which lost 4 bases and 0 bases, there was a span of 10 bases. CDR3 length: 15 amino acids. CDR3 DNA: TGTGCCAGCAGCTCCGGACATTTCTCTGGAAACACCATATATTTT. Encoded protein: CASSSGHFSGNTIYF.

The chain couples TRBV2 to TRBJ2-7; perhaps TRBD1 as D (6 bases). CDR1 and CDR2 from the germline V gene are SNHLY and FYNNEI. V was cut by 7 bases and J by 6 bases, with 22 bases left in between. CDR3 length: 15 amino acids. DNA of the CDR3: TGTGCCAGCATTCTCACCCTCGGACAGTTTGGCGAGCAGTACTTC. It yields the protein CASILTLGQFGEQYF. The whole variable domain, filled in from reference TRBV2 and TRBJ2-7, reads EPEVTQTPSHQVTQMGQEVILRCVPISNHLYFYWYRQILGQKVEFLVSFYNNEISEKSEIFDDQFSVERPDGSNFTLKIRSTKLEDSAMYFCASILTLGQFGEQYFGPGTRLTVT.

The genes are TRBV7-9 and TRBJ1-4; 7 positions match TRBD1. The CDR3 runs to 14 residues. V trimming: 4 bases; J trimming: 3 bases; junction bases outside the gene matches: 2. Germline loops: CDR1 SEHNR, CDR2 FQNEAQ (reference sequence). The CDR3, as DNA: TGTGCCAGCAGCTCAGACAGGGCTAATGAAAAACTGTTTTTT. Translation: CASSSDRANEKLFF.

This clone came up a few times. The chain uses TRBV29-1 and TRBJ1-1; unclear D gene. The CDR3 loop spans 14 amino acids. V lost 1 base and J 0 bases, leaving 9 bases between the germline ends. Germline CDR1 is SQVTM and CDR2 is ANQGSEA. As DNA, the CDR3 is TGCAGCGTTGAAGGAGTGAGATTGAACACTGAAGCTTTCTTT. Translation: CSVEGVRLNTEAFF.

This clone was found once. The chain combines TRBV9 with TRBJ2-5, with D maybe TRBD2 (5 bases). The germline V gene has CDR1 SGDLS and CDR2 YYNGEE. V dropped 4 bases and J dropped 4 bases, with 14 bases sitting between them. This CDR3 region has 14 residues. As DNA, the CDR3 is TGTGCCAGCAGCCCCGGTGGTGCGGGAGAGACCCAGTACTTC. This translates into CASSPGGAGETQYF.

A few counts support this clone. The chain recombines TRBV7-9 with TRBJ1-4; 10 nucleotides agree with TRBD1. This CDR3 has 14 residues. Germline V gives CDR1 SEHNR, CDR2 FQNEAQ (reference sequence). The V and J ends lost 5 bases and 8 bases, in that order; junction bases with no gene match: 5. The CDR3 reads CASSDRDRGEKLFF. CDR3 coding DNA: TGTGCCAGCAGCGACCGGGACAGGGGAGAAAAACTGTTTTTT. Looking up the rest from reference TRBV7-9 and TRBJ1-4 gives the full variable domain: DTGVSQNPRHKITKRGQNVTFRCDPISEHNRLYWYRQTLGQGPEFLTYFQNEAQLEKSRLLSDRFSAERPKGSFSTLEIQRTEQGDSAMYLCASSDRDRGEKLFFGSGTQLSVL.

The V and J genes are TRBV7-9 and TRBJ2-2, with 7 nucleotides matching TRBD2. With 1 base clipped from V and 1 base from J, the junction kept 3 bases outside the gene matches. The germline CDR1 and CDR2 sequences are SEHNR and FQNEAQ (reference sequence). The CDR3 length is 16 residues. CDR3 residues: CASSLDGGKNTGELFF. CDR3 nucleotides: TGTGCCAGCAGCTTAGACGGGGGGAAGAACACCGGGGAGCTGTTTTTT. The full variable domain, in which reference TRBV7-9 and TRBJ2-2 provide the parts outside the CDR3, is DTGVSQNPRHKITKRGQNVTFRCDPISEHNRLYWYRQTLGQGPEFLTYFQNEAQLEKSRLLSDRFSAERPKGSFSTLEIQRTEQGDSAMYLCASSLDGGKNTGELFFGEGSRLTVL.

This clone was seen only a few times. The V call is TRBV28, the J call TRBJ1-3; no firm D call. This CDR3 region has 15 residues. Germline CDR1 MDHEN, CDR2 SYDVKM. Trimming pared 4 bases from V and 0 bases from J, leaving 10 bases between. DNA for the CDR3: TGTGCCAGCAGTTCTGCAGATCACTCTGGAAACACCATATATTTT. Amino acid sequence: CASSSADHSGNTIYF.